Listed below are T cell receptor beta chains from one sample, sequenced in a study of OX40 agonist ivuxolimab in advanced cancers. Profiling relied on immunoSEQ multiplex PCR, and the TCRdb table lists in-frame clones only, not all of them. The repertoire consists of over 15,000 clones, with 81% occurring once and the leading ten covering approximately 41%. This sample comprised CD4+ or CD8+ T cells sorted from blood, obtained in a trial of the OX40 agonist ivuxolimab. These receptors all stem from an adult with an advanced solid tumor such as melanoma, head and neck, liver or kidney cancer. Each CDR3 is given with its conserved first and last residue. The D gene is left open where the match is weak. Part of the rows lack a size; the others show once, few, many or a class for expanded clones.

abundance	v_gene	j_gene	d_gene	CDR3aa	CDR3nt
once	TRBV6-1	TRBJ1-6	NA	CASSEANEYNSPLHF	TGTGCCAGCAGTGAAGCGAACGAGTATAATTCACCCCTCCACTTT
NA	TRBV9	TRBJ2-7	TRBD1	CASSASGTGNEQYF	TGTGCCAGCAGCGCCTCCGGGACAGGTAACGAGCAGTACTTC
NA	TRBV7-8	TRBJ1-2	NA	CASSTDSYGYTF	TGTGCCAGCAGCACGGACTCGTATGGCTACACCTTC
NA	TRBV5-6	TRBJ2-5	NA	CASSLGRKETQYF	TGTGCCAGCAGCTTGGGCAGGAAAGAGACCCAGTACTTC
NA	TRBV4-2	TRBJ2-2	NA	CASRLLQGTTGELFF	TGTGCCAGCAGATTACTACAGGGAACTACCGGGGAGCTGTTTTTT
NA	TRBV7-3	TRBJ2-1	NA	CAGAVSPYNEQFF	TGTGCCGGGGCAGTGTCTCCCTACAATGAGCAGTTCTTC
once	TRBV5-1	TRBJ1-4	NA	CASSLVTATNEKLFF	TGCGCCAGCAGCTTGGTTACAGCAACTAATGAAAAACTGTTTTTT
few	TRBV15	TRBJ1-5	TRBD1	CATSRDSNTGTGVQPQHF	TGTGCCACCAGCAGAGATTCCAACACAGGGACAGGGGTACAGCCCCAGCATTTT
NA	TRBV7-9	TRBJ1-5	NA	CASSSGQDNQPQHF	TGTGCCAGCAGCTCTGGACAAGATAATCAGCCCCAGCATTTT
NA	TRBV11-2	TRBJ1-1	NA	CASSLATGMNTEAFF	TGTGCCAGCAGCTTAGCTACAGGGATGAACACTGAAGCTTTCTTT
NA	TRBV27	TRBJ2-3	TRBD2	CASSSGLGVVDTQYF	TGTGCCAGCAGTTCGGGACTAGGGGTCGTAGATACGCAGTATTTT
once	TRBV5-4	TRBJ2-7	TRBD1	CASSLALKLGQGAGEQYF	TGTGCCAGCAGCTTGGCCCTAAAGCTCGGACAGGGGGCTGGCGAGCAGTACTTC
NA	TRBV4-3	TRBJ1-1	NA	CASSQDRGGGVSEAFF	TGCGCCAGCAGCCAAGATCGGGGGGGCGGTGTATCTGAAGCTTTCTTT
many	TRBV19	TRBJ2-7	TRBD1	CASGQGSYEQYF	TGTGCCAGCGGACAGGGTTCCTACGAGCAGTACTTC
NA	TRBV9	TRBJ2-7	TRBD2	CASSVDPGGNEQYF	TGTGCCAGCAGCGTAGATCCGGGGGGTAACGAGCAGTACTTC
NA	TRBV30	TRBJ2-5	NA	CAWSVRDRGVETQYF	TGTGCCTGGAGTGTACGGGACCGCGGGGTGGAGACCCAGTACTTC
NA	TRBV5-5	TRBJ2-7	NA	CASSSGWGDEQYF	TGTGCCAGCAGCTCCGGTTGGGGGGACGAGCAGTACTTC
NA	TRBV6-5	TRBJ1-1	TRBD1	CASSSQGGPEAFF	TGTGCCAGCAGTTCCCAGGGGGGGCCTGAAGCTTTCTTT